These T cell receptor beta chains were read from a single sample in a study of cytomegalovirus exposure and HLA in healthy donors. Using immunoSEQ multiplex PCR, the repertoire was profiled, and TCRdb retains in-frame clones only, with some absent. The sample includes a few hundred thousand clones, less than 95% of them seen just once. Material: PBMCs. Every receptor here comes from a woman aged 25 to 39 in good health and CMV-seronegative. Both conserved end residues are part of each CDR3. The order of the fields is clone size, J gene, V gene, D gene, CDR3 DNA, CDR3 protein. The D gene is left open where the match is weak. Expanded clones are given a class, and other clones once, few, many or no size at all.

>-|TRBJ2-7|TRBV5-6|-
TGTGCCAGCAGCTTTGGGTCCCACGAGCAGTACTTC
CASSFGSHEQYF
>-|TRBJ2-7|TRBV11-3|-
TGTGCCAGCAGCCAAGGTGGGGCAGGGGCCTATAACGAGCAGTACTTC
CASSQGGAGAYNEQYF
>-|TRBJ2-7|TRBV28|TRBD2
TGTGCCAGCAGTTCCGCGACTAGCGGGAGGCAGAACTACTACGAGCAGTACTTC
CASSSATSGRQNYYEQYF
>-|TRBJ2-5|TRBV10-2|TRBD2
TGCGCCAGCAGCGCACAATCCACTAGCGGATTCCAAGAGACCCAGTACTTC
CASSAQSTSGFQETQYF
>-|TRBJ1-5|TRBV28|TRBD1
TGTGCCAGCAGTATAACCGGGACAGGGGGGGATATGGGCAATCAGCCCCAGCATTTT
CASSITGTGGDMGNQPQHF
>-|TRBJ2-3|TRBV27|-
TGTGCCAGCAGTTCTAGAGGAGGCAATACGCAGTATTTT
CASSSRGGNTQYF
>-|TRBJ2-7|TRBV6-1|TRBD2
TGTGCCAGCAGTGACCCCCATGGGACTAGCGGGAGGTACGAGCAGTACTTC
CASSDPHGTSGRYEQYF
>-|TRBJ2-3|TRBV6-5|-
TGTGCCAGCAGTTACTCTGGGACTAGCACAGATACGCAGTATTTT
CASSYSGTSTDTQYF
>-|TRBJ1-1|TRBV15|-
TGTGCCACCAGCAGAGTTCAGGGTGAAGCTTTCTTT
CATSRVQGEAFF
>once|TRBJ2-1|TRBV4-3|-
TGCGCCAGCAGCCAAGATAGAGGAACCTACAATGAGCAGTTCTTC
CASSQDRGTYNEQFF
>-|TRBJ1-2|TRBV7-2|-
TGTGCCAGCAGCCAACGCGTACGGGGGTTCGATGGCTACACCTTC
CASSQRVRGFDGYTF
>-|TRBJ1-1|TRBV11-2|-
TGTGCCAGCAGCTTATTGGGTAACACTGAAGCTTTCTTT
CASSLLGNTEAFF
>-|TRBJ2-3|TRBV6-5|-
TGTGCCAGCAGTTATGGGCAAGATACGCAGTATTTT
CASSYGQDTQYF
>-|TRBJ2-7|TRBV5-6|-
TGTGCCAGCAGGCGGTGGGAGGGGGACTACGAGCAGTACTTC
CASRRWEGDYEQYF
>-|TRBJ2-1|TRBV6-5|-
TGTGCCAGCAGTTACATTAGGGGCAGTACCTACAATGAGCAGTTCTTC
CASSYIRGSTYNEQFF
>few|TRBJ2-7|TRBV9|-
TGTGCCAGCAGCGCCGGAGGGGGGAGCGAGCAGTACTTC
CASSAGGGSEQYF
>-|TRBJ1-2|TRBV10-3|-
TGTGCCGCCGGGAGGACGGACGATGGCTACACCTTC
CAAGRTDDGYTF
>-|TRBJ1-4|TRBV7-3|-
TGTGCCAGCAGCTTAACGAGTAGGCAGGGAGCCCCGCTCTCCGGTGAAAAACTGTTTTTT
CASSLTSRQGAPLSGEKLFF
>-|TRBJ2-2|TRBV27|-
TGTGCCAGCAGTTTCTCTGGGGCCGGGGAGCTGTTTTTT
CASSFSGAGELFF
>-|TRBJ2-1|TRBV29-1|TRBD2
TGCAGCGTTGTTTGGCGGGAGGGAGTTGGCAATGAGCAGTTCTTC
CSVVWREGVGNEQFF
>-|TRBJ2-7|TRBV19|TRBD2
TGTGCCAGTACCCCCTCGAGCGGGAGCACGTACGAGCAGTACTTC
CASTPSSGSTYEQYF
>-|TRBJ2-1|TRBV9|-
TGTGCCAGCAGCGGGCAACCTATCCGGGCCTATGGAGATGAGCAGTTCTTC
CASSGQPIRAYGDEQFF
>once|TRBJ2-7|TRBV18|-
TGTGCCAGCTCACCAAAGGTTACGGGCGAGCAGTACTTC
CASSPKVTGEQYF
>-|TRBJ1-3|TRBV30|TRBD1
TGTGCCTGGGCCGACAGGGGGACTCTTGGAAACACCATATATTTT
CAWADRGTLGNTIYF
>-|TRBJ2-7|TRBV5-1|-
TGCGCCAGCAGCCCGACTGGCTACGAGCAGTACTTC
CASSPTGYEQYF
>-|TRBJ2-7|TRBV5-1|-
TGCGCCAGCAGCGAGGGATCAGGGGGGACTACTGGCGAGCAGTACTTC
CASSEGSGGTTGEQYF
>-|TRBJ1-3|TRBV7-2|TRBD1
TGTGCCAGCAGCTTAGTGGGACAGCGTACTGGAAACACCATATATTTT
CASSLVGQRTGNTIYF
>-|TRBJ2-3|TRBV27|-
TGTGCCAGCAGTTTATCCCCCCTCCGAACAGATACGCAGTATTTT
CASSLSPLRTDTQYF
>-|TRBJ2-2|TRBV4-3|TRBD2
TGCGCCAGCAGCCAAGCTAGCGGGAGTCATGACGGGGAGCTGTTTTTT
CASSQASGSHDGELFF
>once|TRBJ2-2|TRBV6-1|TRBD2
TGTGCCAGCAGTGACTTTGTGGCGAGCGGGGGGAACACCGGGGAGCTGTTTTTT
CASSDFVASGGNTGELFF
>-|TRBJ2-3|TRBV7-2|TRBD1
TGTGCCAGCAGCTCCCGGGACAGCAAAGATACGCAGTATTTT
CASSSRDSKDTQYF
>-|TRBJ1-2|TRBV6-1|-
TGTGCCAGCAGTGAAGTGGGGCACGACTATGGCTACACCTTC
CASSEVGHDYGYTF
>-|TRBJ2-1|TRBV29-1|TRBD2
TGCAGCGTTTCGGCCGGATGGGCGGGAGAGCGGGACAATGAGCAGTTCTTC
CSVSAGWAGERDNEQFF
>-|TRBJ2-7|TRBV5-1|TRBD2
TGCGCCAGCAGCTCGGGGGAGGGGAGCTACGAGCAGTACTTC
CASSSGEGSYEQYF
>-|TRBJ2-3|TRBV18|TRBD2
TGTGCCAGCTCTCTGTCCGGGACTAGCGGGACGGGCACAGATACGCAGTATTTT
CASSLSGTSGTGTDTQYF
>once|TRBJ1-4|TRBV6-5|TRBD1
TGTGCCAGCAGGTCCTCAGGGGGTCCTAATGAAAAACTGTTTTTT
CASRSSGGPNEKLFF
>-|TRBJ2-3|TRBV5-6|TRBD1
TGTGCCAGCATTAACGTTGCCCAGGGGGCTATCACAGATACGCAGTATTTT
CASINVAQGAITDTQYF
>-|TRBJ1-2|TRBV28|-
TGTGCCAGCAGTTTAGGGGGGCTCTATGGCTACACCTTC
CASSLGGLYGYTF
>-|TRBJ2-5|TRBV7-9|-
TGTGCCAGCGTGGGCGATGGGGAGACCCAGTACTTC
CASVGDGETQYF
>-|TRBJ2-7|TRBV5-1|TRBD2
TGCGCCAGCAGCCTCTTAGCGGGAGACTACGAGCAGTACTTC
CASSLLAGDYEQYF
>once|TRBJ2-7|TRBV28|-
TGTGCCAGCAGCGCCTGGGGCTTATACGAGCAGTACTTC
CASSAWGLYEQYF
>-|TRBJ1-2|TRBV4-3|-
TGCGCCAGCAGCCAATCGCCAGGGGTTGTCTATGGCTACACCTTC
CASSQSPGVVYGYTF
>-|TRBJ2-3|TRBV6-6|-
TGTGCCAGCAGTACAACCGGACAGCCAGATACGCAGTATTTT
CASSTTGQPDTQYF
>-|TRBJ2-7|TRBV6-6|TRBD1
TGTGCCAGCAGACCCTGGACAGGGAGCTCCTACGAGCAGTACTTC
CASRPWTGSSYEQYF
>-|TRBJ2-3|TRBV2|TRBD2
TGTGCCAGCAGGAGGGCTAGCGGGAGGGGTGCAGATACGCAGTATTTT
CASRRASGRGADTQYF
>-|TRBJ1-2|TRBV4-1|TRBD1
TGCGCCAGCAGCCAAGAGCCCTCGACAGGGCAGGTCCATGGCTACACCTTC
CASSQEPSTGQVHGYTF